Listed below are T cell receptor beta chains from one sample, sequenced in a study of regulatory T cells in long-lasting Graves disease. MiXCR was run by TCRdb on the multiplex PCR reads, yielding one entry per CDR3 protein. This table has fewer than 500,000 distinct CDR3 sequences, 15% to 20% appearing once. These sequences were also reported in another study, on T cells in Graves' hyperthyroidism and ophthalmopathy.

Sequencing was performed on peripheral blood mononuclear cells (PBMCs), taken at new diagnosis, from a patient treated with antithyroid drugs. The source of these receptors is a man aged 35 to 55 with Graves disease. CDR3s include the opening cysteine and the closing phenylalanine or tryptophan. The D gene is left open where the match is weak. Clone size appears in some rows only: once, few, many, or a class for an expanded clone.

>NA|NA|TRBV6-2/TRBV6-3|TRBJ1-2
TGTGCCAGCACTCACCTCAGGGACTATGGCTACACCTTC
CASTHLRDYGYTF
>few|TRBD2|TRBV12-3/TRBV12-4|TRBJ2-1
TGTGCCAGCAGCTCGACTAGCGGGAGATCGCGGGTCTCCTACAATGAGCAGTTCTTC
CASSSTSGRSRVSYNEQFF
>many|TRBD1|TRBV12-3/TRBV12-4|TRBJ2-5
TGTGCCAGCAGTGACAGGGGGCTCGAGACCCAGTACTTC
CASSDRGLETQYF
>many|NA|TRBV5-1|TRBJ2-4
TGCGCCAGCAGCTTGGGGGCCCGGGACAATAAAAACATTCAGTACTTC
CASSLGARDNKNIQYF
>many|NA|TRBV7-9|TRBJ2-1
TGTGCCAGCAGCCCCGCGGATTCGGTGCGCAATGAGCAGTTCTTC
CASSPADSVRNEQFF
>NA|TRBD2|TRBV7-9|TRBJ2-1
TGTGCCAGCAGCTTACTCAGCGGGAGGGCCTGGGGATACAATGAGCAGTTCTTC
CASSLLSGRAWGYNEQFF
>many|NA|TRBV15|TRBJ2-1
TGTGCCACCAGCAGTCCTGGGACCCGCTCCTACAATGAGCAGTTCTTC
CATSSPGTRSYNEQFF
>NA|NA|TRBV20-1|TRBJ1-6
TGCAGTGCTAGAGACCCCCGTAAAGGAGGGGAAGATTCACCCCTCCACTTT
CSARDPRKGGEDSPLHF
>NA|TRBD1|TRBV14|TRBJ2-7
TGTGCCAGCAGCCCATTCGTGGGACAGCACATTTACGAGCAGTACTTC
CASSPFVGQHIYEQYF
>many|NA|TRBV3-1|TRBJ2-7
TGTGCCAGCAGCCATAACGAGAAGGCCTACGAGCAGTACTTC
CASSHNEKAYEQYF
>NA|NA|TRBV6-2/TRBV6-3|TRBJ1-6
TGTGCCAGCAGCCGACTCGGGACACAGAGCTCCTATAATTCACCCCTCCACTTT
CASSRLGTQSSYNSPLHF
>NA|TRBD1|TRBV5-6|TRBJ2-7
TGTGCCAGCAGCGTGGACAGGACCTACGAGCAGTACTTC
CASSVDRTYEQYF
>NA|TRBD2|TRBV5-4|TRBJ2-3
TGTGCCAGCAGCTTGAGGCTAGCGGGGGATACGCAGTATTTT
CASSLRLAGDTQYF
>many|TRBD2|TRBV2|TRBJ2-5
TGTGCCAGCAGCCTACTAGCGGGAAGCGGGGAGACCCAGTACTTC
CASSLLAGSGETQYF
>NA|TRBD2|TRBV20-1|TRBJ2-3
TGCAGTGCCGGGACTACGGGGGCAGATACGCAGTATTTT
CSAGTTGADTQYF
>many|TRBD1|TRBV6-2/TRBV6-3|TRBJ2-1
TGTGCCAGCAGTTACCCCGGGACAGGGAAGCATGAGCAGTTCTTC
CASSYPGTGKHEQFF
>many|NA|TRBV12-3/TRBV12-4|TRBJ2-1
TGTGCCAGCAGTTTATCCCCCTCGGGGCATGAGCAGTTCTTC
CASSLSPSGHEQFF
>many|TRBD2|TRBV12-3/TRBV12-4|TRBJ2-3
TGTGCCAGCAGTTTCGGGACTAGCGGGAGGGATACGCAGTATTTT
CASSFGTSGRDTQYF
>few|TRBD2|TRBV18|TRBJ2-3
TGTGCCAGCTCACCATCAGGACTAGCGGGGGGCACAGATACGCAGTATTTT
CASSPSGLAGGTDTQYF
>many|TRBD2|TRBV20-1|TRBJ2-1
TGCAGTGCAATCTTAGCGGGAGCGGGCGGTGAGCAGTTCTTC
CSAILAGAGGEQFF
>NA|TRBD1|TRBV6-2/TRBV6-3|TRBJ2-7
TGTGCCAGCAGTTACTTAACCGGGACAGGCGTCTACGAGCAGTACTTC
CASSYLTGTGVYEQYF
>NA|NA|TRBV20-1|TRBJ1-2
TGCAGTGCGCTGATGGATGGCTACACCTTC
CSALMDGYTF
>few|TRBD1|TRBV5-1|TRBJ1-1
TGCGCCAGCAGCTTGGGGGGGTCAGGGGGCTGGGTCACTGAAGCTTTCTTT
CASSLGGSGGWVTEAFF
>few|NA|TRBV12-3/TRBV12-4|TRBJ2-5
TGTGCCAGCAGACGGAGCGCGGAGACCCAGTACTTC
CASRRSAETQYF
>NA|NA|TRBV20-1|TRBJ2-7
TGCAGTGCTAGAGTAGCTGGGAGGTCCCACGAGCAGTACTTC
CSARVAGRSHEQYF
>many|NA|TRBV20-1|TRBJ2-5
TGCAGTGCTACCCAAGTTTCCGGGGACCAAGAGACCCAGTACTTC
CSATQVSGDQETQYF
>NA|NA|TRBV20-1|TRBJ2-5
TGCAGTGCTAGCTCCCAGGGCGGGATGCGGGAGACCCAGTACTTC
CSASSQGGMRETQYF
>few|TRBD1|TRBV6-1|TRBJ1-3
TGTGCCAGCGGACAGGAACTCTGGAAACACCAATATTTT
CASGQELWKHQYF
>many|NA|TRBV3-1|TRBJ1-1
TGTGCCAGCAGCCAGGGAGGGGGGAGGACTGAAGCTTTCTTT
CASSQGGGRTEAFF
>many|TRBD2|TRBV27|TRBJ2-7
TGTGCCAGCAGATCCGGGACTAGCGGGAAGTACGAGCAGTACTTC
CASRSGTSGKYEQYF
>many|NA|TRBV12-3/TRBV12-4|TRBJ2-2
TGTGCCAGCAGTTTAAAGGGCAGGGTGGAGCTGTTTTTT
CASSLKGRVELFF
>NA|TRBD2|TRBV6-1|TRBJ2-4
TGTGCCAGCAGAGAAAGCGGGAACAAAAACATTCAGTACTTC
CASRESGNKNIQYF
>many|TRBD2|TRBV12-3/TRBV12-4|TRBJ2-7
TGTGCCAGCAGTCGAACTAGCGGGAGCCACGAGCAGTACTTC
CASSRTSGSHEQYF
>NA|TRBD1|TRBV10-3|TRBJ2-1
TGTGCCATCAGTTCCGCCGAGACAGGGGGCTACAATGAGCAGTTCTTC
CAISSAETGGYNEQFF
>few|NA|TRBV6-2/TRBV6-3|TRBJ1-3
TGTGCCAGCAATCCCAGGGGCTCTGGAAACACCATATATTTT
CASNPRGSGNTIYF
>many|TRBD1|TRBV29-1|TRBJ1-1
TGCAGCGTCGACGGGACAGGGGCTATGAACACTGAAGCTTTCTTT
CSVDGTGAMNTEAFF
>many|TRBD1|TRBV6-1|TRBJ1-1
TGTGCCAGCAGTGGCTGGACAGGGGGCAGTTTGAACACTGAAGCTTTCTTT
CASSGWTGGSLNTEAFF
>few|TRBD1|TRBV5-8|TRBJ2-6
TGTGCCAGCAGCGAGACAGGGTTCTCTGGGGCCAACGTCCTGACTTTC
CASSETGFSGANVLTF
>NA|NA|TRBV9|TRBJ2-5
TGTGCCAGCAGCGTAGGAGGGTTAGAGACCCAGTACTTC
CASSVGGLETQYF
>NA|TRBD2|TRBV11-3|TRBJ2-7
TGTGCCAGCAGCTTCGGGACTAACGGCGAGCAGTACTTC
CASSFGTNGEQYF
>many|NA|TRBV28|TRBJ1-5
TGTGCCAGCAGTGCGACACCGAATCAGCCCCAGCATTTT
CASSATPNQPQHF
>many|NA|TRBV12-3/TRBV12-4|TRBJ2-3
TGTGCCAGCAGTCCCGCCTTAGGGGGAGAAACAGATACGCAGTATTTT
CASSPALGGETDTQYF
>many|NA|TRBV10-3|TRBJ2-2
TGTGCCATCAGTGATCGACTAGTTGCGGTCGGGGAGCTGTTTTTT
CAISDRLVAVGELFF
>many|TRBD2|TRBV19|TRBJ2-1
TGTGCCAGTAGTAGCCATACTAGCGGGAGTGGCAATGAGCAGTTCTTC
CASSSHTSGSGNEQFF
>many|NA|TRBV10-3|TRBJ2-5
TGTGCCATCAGTGAGTCCGACAGGCAAGAGACCCAGTACTTC
CAISESDRQETQYF
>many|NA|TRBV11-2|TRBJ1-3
TGTGCCAGCAGCGCGGGAAACACCATATATTTT
CASSAGNTIYF
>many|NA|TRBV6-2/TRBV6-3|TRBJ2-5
TGTGCCAGCAGGAAAGGTGACCGGGGGCACCAAGAGGCCCAGTACTTC
CASRKGDRGHQEAQYF
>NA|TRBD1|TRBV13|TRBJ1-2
TGTGCCAGCAGCTTAAGGACAGGCGGGCCCTATGGCTACACCTTC
CASSLRTGGPYGYTF
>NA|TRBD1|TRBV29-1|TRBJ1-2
TGCAGCGCGGGGGGACAGGGGGATCGGTACTATGGCTACACCTTC
CSAGGQGDRYYGYTF
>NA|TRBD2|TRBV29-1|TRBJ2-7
TGCAGCATTGGACTAGCGGGGTACGAGCAGTACTTC
CSIGLAGYEQYF
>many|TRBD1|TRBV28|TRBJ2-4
TGTGCCAGCAGGGGGGGGGACAGGGGAAACATTCAGTACTTC
CASRGGDRGNIQYF
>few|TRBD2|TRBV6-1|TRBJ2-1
TGTGCCAGCAGTACCGCCGGGACTAGCGGGAGTAATGAGCAGTTCTTC
CASSTAGTSGSNEQFF
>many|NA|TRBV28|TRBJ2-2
TGTGCCAGCAGTCTCGCGCCCCAAACCACCGGGGAGCTGTTTTTT
CASSLAPQTTGELFF
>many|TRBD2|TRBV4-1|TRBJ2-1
TGCGCCAGCAGCCACCCCGGGACTAACACCTACAATGAGCAGTTCTTC
CASSHPGTNTYNEQFF